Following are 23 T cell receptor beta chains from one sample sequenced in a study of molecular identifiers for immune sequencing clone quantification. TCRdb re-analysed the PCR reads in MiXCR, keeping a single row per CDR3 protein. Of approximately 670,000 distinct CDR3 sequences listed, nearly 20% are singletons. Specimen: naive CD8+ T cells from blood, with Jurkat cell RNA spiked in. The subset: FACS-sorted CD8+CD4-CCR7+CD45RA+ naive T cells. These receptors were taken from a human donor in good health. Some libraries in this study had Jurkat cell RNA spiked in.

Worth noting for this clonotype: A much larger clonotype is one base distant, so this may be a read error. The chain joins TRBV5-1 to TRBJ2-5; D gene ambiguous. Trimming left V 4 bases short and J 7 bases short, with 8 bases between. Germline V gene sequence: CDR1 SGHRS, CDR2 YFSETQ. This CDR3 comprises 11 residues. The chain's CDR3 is CASSLCGTQYF. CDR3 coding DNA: TGCGCCAGCAGCCTATGCGGGACCCAGTACTTC.

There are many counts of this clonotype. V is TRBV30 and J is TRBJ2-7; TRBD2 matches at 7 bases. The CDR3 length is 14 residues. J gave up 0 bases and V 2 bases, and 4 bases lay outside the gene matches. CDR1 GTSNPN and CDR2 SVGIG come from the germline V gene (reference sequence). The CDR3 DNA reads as TGTGCCTGGAGTTGGGGGGGAAGCTCCTACGAGCAGTACTTC. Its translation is CAWSWGGSSYEQYF.

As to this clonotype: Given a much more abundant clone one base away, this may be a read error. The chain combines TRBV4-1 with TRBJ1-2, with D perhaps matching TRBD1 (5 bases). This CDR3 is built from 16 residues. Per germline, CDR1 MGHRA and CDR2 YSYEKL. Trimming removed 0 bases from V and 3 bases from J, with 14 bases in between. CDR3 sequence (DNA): TGCGCCAGCAGCCAAGACATGAGACAGAGTTACTATGGCTACACCTTC. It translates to CASSQDMRQSYYGYTF.

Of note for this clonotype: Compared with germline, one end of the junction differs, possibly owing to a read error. The CDR3 sequence is CASSPGTTTDTQCF. CDR3 nucleotide sequence: TGTGCCAGCAGTCCAGGGACCACCACAGATACGCAGTGTTTT. The gene calls are TRBV27 and TRBJ2-3; tentatively, D is TRBD1 or TRBD2 (5 bases each). The germline gives CDR1 MNHEY, CDR2 SMNVEV (reference sequence). This CDR3 is 14 amino acids long.

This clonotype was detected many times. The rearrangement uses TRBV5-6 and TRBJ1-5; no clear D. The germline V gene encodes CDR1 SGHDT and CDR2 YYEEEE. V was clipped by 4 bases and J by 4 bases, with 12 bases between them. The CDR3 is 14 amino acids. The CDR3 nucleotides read TGTGCCAGCAGCCATAGGGTTGCAAATCAGCCCCAGCATTTT. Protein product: CASSHRVANQPQHF.

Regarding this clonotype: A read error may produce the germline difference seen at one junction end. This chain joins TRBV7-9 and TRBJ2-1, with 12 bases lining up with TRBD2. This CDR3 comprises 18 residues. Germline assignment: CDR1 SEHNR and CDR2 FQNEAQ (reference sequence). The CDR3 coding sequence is TGTGCCAGCAGGCCTACTAGCGGGGGGACCTTCTCCTACAAGGAGCAGTTCTTC. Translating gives CASRPTSGGTFSYKEQFF.

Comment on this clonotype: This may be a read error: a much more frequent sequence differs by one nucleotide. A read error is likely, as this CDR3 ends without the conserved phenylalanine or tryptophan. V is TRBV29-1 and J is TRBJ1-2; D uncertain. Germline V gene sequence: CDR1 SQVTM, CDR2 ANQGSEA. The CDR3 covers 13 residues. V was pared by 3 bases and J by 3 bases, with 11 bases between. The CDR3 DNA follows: TGCAGCGTTGAGAGGTCAGAGGACTATGGCTACACCCTC. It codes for CSVERSEDYGYTL.

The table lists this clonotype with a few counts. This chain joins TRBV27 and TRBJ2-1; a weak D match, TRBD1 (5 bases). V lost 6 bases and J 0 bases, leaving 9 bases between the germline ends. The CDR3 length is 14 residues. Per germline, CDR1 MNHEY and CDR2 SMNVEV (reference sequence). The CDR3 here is CASREQGSYNEQFF. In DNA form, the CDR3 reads TGTGCCAGCAGGGAGCAGGGCTCCTACAATGAGCAGTTCTTC.

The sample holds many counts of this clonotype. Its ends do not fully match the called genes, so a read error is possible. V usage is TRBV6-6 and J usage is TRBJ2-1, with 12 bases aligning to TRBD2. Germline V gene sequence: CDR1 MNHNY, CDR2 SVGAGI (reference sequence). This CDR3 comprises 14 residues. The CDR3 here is CASRPLLETSGSNF. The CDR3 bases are TGTGCCAGCAGACCTCTACTCGAGACTAGCGGGAGTAACTTC.

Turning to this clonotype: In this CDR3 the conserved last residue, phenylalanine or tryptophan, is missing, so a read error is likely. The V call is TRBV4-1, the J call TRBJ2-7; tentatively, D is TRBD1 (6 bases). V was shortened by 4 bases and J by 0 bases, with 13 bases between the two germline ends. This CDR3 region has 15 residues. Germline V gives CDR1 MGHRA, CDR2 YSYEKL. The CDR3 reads CASSLTGQNSYEQYL. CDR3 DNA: TGCGCCAGCAGCCTAACGGGACAAAACTCCTACGAGCAGTACCTC.

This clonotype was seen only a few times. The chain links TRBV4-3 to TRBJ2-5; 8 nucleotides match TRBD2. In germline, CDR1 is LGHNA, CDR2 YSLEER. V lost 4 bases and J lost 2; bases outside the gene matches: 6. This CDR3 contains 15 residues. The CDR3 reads CASSRRIAGQETQYF. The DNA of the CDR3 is TGCGCCAGCAGCCGCCGCATAGCGGGGCAAGAGACCCAGTACTTC.

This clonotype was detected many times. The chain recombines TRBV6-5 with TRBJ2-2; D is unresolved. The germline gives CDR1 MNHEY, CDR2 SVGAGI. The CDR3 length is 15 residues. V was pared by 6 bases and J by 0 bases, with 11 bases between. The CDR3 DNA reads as TGTGCCAGCAGGATTGTTATCGCGAACACCGGGGAGCTGTTTTTT. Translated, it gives CASRIVIANTGELFF.

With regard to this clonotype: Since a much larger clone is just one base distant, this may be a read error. CDR3 in amino acids: CAGSSNRGQPYNEQFF. Written as DNA, the CDR3 is TGTGCCGGCAGCTCGAACCGGGGACAGCCCTACAATGAGCAGTTCTTC. This sequence joins TRBV7-6 and TRBJ2-1, with 7 bases that match TRBD1. The CDR3 sequence is 16 residues long. CDR1 and CDR2 (germline): SGHVS, FNYEAQ.

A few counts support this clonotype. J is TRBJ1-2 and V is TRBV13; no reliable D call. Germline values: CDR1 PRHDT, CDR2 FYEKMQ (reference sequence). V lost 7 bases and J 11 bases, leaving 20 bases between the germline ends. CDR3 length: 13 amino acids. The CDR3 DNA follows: TGTGCCAGCAACCAAAGAGATCCTTGGATGTACACCTTC. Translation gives CASNQRDPWMYTF.

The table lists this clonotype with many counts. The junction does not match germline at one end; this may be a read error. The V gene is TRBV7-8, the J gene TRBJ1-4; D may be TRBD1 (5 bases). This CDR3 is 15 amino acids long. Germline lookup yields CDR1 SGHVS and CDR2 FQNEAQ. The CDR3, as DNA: TGTGCCAGCAGATTAGTTCCCTCAGGGCGGGAAAAACTGTTTTTT. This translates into CASRLVPSGREKLFF.

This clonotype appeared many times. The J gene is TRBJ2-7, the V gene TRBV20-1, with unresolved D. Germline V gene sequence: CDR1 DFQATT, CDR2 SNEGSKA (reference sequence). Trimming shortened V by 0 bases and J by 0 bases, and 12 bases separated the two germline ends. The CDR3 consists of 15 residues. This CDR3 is CSARDLQRSSYEQYF. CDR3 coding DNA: TGCAGTGCTAGAGATCTCCAGAGGAGCTCCTACGAGCAGTACTTC.

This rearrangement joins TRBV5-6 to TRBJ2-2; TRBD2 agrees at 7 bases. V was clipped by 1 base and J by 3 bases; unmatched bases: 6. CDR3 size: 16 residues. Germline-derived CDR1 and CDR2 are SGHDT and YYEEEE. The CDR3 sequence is CASSLLREWDTGELFF. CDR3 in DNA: TGTGCCAGCAGCTTGTTGCGGGAGTGGGACACCGGGGAGCTGTTTTTT.

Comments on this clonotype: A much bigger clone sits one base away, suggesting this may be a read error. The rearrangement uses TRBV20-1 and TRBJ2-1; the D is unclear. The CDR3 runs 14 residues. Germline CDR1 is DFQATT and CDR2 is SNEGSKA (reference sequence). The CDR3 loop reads CGARIDGRVSEQFF. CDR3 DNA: TGCGGTGCTAGAATCGACGGTAGAGTGAGTGAGCAGTTCTTC.

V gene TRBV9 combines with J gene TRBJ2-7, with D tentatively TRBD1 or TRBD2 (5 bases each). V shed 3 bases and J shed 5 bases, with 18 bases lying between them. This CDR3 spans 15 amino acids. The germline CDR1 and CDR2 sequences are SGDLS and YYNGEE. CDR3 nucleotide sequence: TGTGCCAGCAGCGCAGGGAGAGAAGTTATGGACGAGCAGTACTTC. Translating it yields CASSAGREVMDEQYF.

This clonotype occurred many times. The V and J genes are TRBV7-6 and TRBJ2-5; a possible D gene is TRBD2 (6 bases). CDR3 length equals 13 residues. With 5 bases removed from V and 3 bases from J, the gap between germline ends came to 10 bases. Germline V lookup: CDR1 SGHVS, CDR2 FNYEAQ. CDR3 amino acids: CASSELAKETQYF. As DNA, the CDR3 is TGTGCCAGCAGCGAGCTAGCGAAAGAGACCCAGTACTTC.

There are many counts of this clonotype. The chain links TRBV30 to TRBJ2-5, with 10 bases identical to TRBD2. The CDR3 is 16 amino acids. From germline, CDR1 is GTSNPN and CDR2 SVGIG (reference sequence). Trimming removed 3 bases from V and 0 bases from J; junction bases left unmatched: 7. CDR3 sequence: CAWRGIAGGYQETQYF. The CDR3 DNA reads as TGTGCCTGGAGGGGGATAGCGGGGGGATACCAAGAGACCCAGTACTTC.

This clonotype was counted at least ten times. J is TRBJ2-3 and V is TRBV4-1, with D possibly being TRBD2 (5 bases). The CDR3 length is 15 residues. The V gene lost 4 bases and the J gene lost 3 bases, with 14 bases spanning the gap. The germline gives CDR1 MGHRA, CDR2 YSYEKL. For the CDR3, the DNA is TGCGCCAGCAGCCGAGCTCCAGCGGAGACAGATACGCAGTATTTT. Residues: CASSRAPAETDTQYF.

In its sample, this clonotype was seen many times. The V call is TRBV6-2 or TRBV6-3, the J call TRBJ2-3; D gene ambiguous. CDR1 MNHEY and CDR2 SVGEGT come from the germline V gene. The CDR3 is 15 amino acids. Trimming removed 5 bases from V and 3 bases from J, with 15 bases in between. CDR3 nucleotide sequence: TGTGCCAGCAGTCAAGACCTCTCGGGTACAGATACGCAGTATTTT. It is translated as CASSQDLSGTDTQYF.